The rows below give T cell receptor beta chains drawn from one sample of a study of CD4 T cell repertoires in COVID-19. The table came from immunoSEQ multiplex PCR; TCRdb's copy has only in-frame clones and leaves some out. The sample lists about 25,000 clones, over 85% occurring once. This sample comprised circulating follicular helper CD4+ T cells (cTfh) from blood, obtained before the COVID-19 pandemic. These receptors came from a human donor who had COVID-19. CDR3s include the opening cysteine and the closing phenylalanine or tryptophan. D genes are given only for firm matches. Expanded clones are given a class, and other clones once, few, many or no size at all.

D	size	J	V	CDR3	DNA
TRBD1	once	TRBJ1-4	TRBV5-1	CASSLGGTGREKLFF	TGCGCCAGCAGCCTTGGCGGGACAGGGAGGGAAAAACTGTTTTTT
.	.	TRBJ1-3	TRBV28	CASSSQGGGVTYTIYF	TGTGCCAGCAGTTCCCAGGGCGGCGGGGTGACATACACCATATATTTT
TRBD1	.	TRBJ2-2	TRBV2	CASSERGGQGLSNTGELFF	TGTGCCAGCAGTGAGAGGGGCGGACAGGGGTTAAGTAACACCGGGGAGCTGTTTTTT
.	once	TRBJ2-5	TRBV10-3	CAISSGVQETQYF	TGTGCCATCAGTTCCGGGGTCCAAGAGACCCAGTACTTC
TRBD1	.	TRBJ2-3	TRBV11-2	CASSLGTGRDTQYF	TGTGCCAGCAGCTTAGGGACAGGAAGAGATACGCAGTATTTT
TRBD1	.	TRBJ2-7	TRBV4-2	CASSQEEQGTYEQYF	TGTGCCAGCAGCCAAGAGGAACAGGGGACCTACGAGCAGTACTTC
TRBD1	.	TRBJ2-7	TRBV27	CASSHGDRLVEQYF	TGTGCCAGCAGTCACGGGGACAGGTTGGTCGAGCAGTACTTC
TRBD2	.	TRBJ2-1	TRBV28	CASRLAGLSYNEQFF	TGTGCCAGCAGACTAGCGGGCCTTTCCTACAATGAGCAGTTCTTC
.	.	TRBJ2-6	TRBV14	CASSQDSSGANVLTF	TGTGCCAGCAGCCAAGACTCTTCTGGGGCCAACGTCCTGACTTTC
TRBD1	.	TRBJ2-7	TRBV7-6	CASSLGIPGQGGEQYF	TGTGCCAGCAGCTTAGGGATCCCGGGACAGGGAGGCGAGCAGTACTTC
.	.	TRBJ1-1	TRBV6-6	CASSYSRTAEAFF	TGTGCCAGCAGTTACTCGAGGACAGCTGAAGCTTTCTTT
TRBD1	.	TRBJ1-5	TRBV19	CASSGTGGLQSNQPQHF	TGTGCCAGTAGTGGGACAGGGGGCCTACAGAGCAATCAGCCCCAGCATTTT
TRBD1	.	TRBJ2-7	TRBV27	CASSLRTGYEQYF	TGTGCCAGCAGTTTACGGACAGGGTACGAGCAGTACTTC
.	.	TRBJ2-3	TRBV10-2	CASSESAGRTDTQYF	TGCGCCAGCAGTGAGTCTGCAGGGCGCACAGATACGCAGTATTTT